The entry below describes one TCR beta chain. Its antigen is not known. The source of the sample is a study of T cell responses to AZD1222 COVID-19 vaccine. Whole-study context: Pooling of second doses given at about 4 or about 12 weeks was done.

TCRdb's table, derived via immunoSEQ multiplex PCR, lists solely in-frame clones and lacks some. The profile covers about 95,000 clones, with 85% to 90% appearing a single time and around 3.5% taken by the ten largest. Study observations and caveats: None of the repertoires were sampled until the peak T cell response had passed. Clonal diversity was possibly underestimated, and the donors were mostly white British, with more females. Regions 160-218 and 743-854 dominated among vaccine-associated CD4 TCRs spanning spike.

V lost 2 bases to trimming and J lost 3 bases, with 13 bases between them. Germline V gives CDR1 MNHEY, CDR2 SVGAGI. The CDR3 extends over 16 amino acids. The receptor was isolated from an adult in good health. This chain links TRBV6-5 with TRBJ1-4, with D possibly matching TRBD1 (5 bases). Source: peripheral blood, taken on day 0 of AZD1222 vaccination. CDR3 nucleotide sequence: TGTGCCAGCAGTTACCCCTTTGGAGGGGCTAATGAAAAACTGTTTTTT. It translates to CASSYPFGGANEKLFF.